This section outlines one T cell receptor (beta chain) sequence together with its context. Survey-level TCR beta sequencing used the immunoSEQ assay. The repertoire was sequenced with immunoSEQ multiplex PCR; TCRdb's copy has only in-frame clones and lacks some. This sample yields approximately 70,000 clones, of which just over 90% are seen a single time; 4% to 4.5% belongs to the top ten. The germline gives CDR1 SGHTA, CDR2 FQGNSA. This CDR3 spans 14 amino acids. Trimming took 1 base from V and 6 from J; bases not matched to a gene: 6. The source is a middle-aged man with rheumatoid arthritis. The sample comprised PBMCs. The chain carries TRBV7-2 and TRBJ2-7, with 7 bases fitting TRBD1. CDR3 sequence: CASSLGDSTVEQYF. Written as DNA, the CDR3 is TGTGCCAGCAGCTTAGGGGACAGTACCGTCGAGCAGTACTTC.